This T cell receptor (beta chain) was found in a study of chemoradiotherapy in HPV16-positive cancers. Sequencing used immunoSEQ multiplex PCR; TCRdb keeps in-frame clones, though not all of them. The repertoire holds 30,000 to 45,000 clones, with about 82% as singletons. A word on this clone: Its antigen is still unknown.

This CDR3 is built from 13 residues. Trimming took off 0 bases at V and 4 bases at J, with 7 bases between the two ends. Germline CDR1 SGHRS, CDR2 YFSETQ. Findings and caveats of the study: Better recurrence-free survival went with HPV-responsive T-cell expansion in HPV16-positive patients. Candidate HPV-specific clones and E7-related TCR motifs grew in tumor during treatment. HPV-specific T cells were functionally defined from only a couple of HPV16-positive patients.

This sequence originates from a human donor with HPV-associated anogenital cancer. The sequenced sample was blood, obtained from a patient who underwent chemoradiotherapy. The chain employs TRBV5-1 and TRBJ1-1; D is possibly TRBD1 (5 bases). The CDR3 DNA follows: TGCGCCAGCAGCTTGGGGGGGGTCACTGAAGCTTTCTTT. This sequence encodes CASSLGGVTEAFF.